This T cell receptor (beta chain) was identified in a study of T cells expressing NK-cell markers. Regarding the study as a whole: Several of the donors also had these clonotypes leading their CD3+CD56-NKG2C+ fraction.

UMIs were included in TCR beta cDNA generated by 5'RACE template switching. With the 5' RACE reads reprocessed, TCRdb shows one record per CDR3 protein and no DNA. The listing contains 500,000 to 600,000 distinct CDR3 sequences. For this clonotype: Its specificity is unknown.

The CDR3 loop spans 16 amino acids. Germline values: CDR1 SGHAT, CDR2 FQNNGV. This TCR was sampled from a man aged 18 to 29 in good health. Material: blood T cells: a sorted CD56 or NKG2C T cell subset, CD4+ or CD8+ T cells, or bulk PBMC T cells (not recorded which). The chain employs TRBV11-2 and TRBJ1-3. This CDR3 is CASSPIRGSAGNTIYF.